The 25 T cell receptor beta chains below come from one sample, sequenced in a study of regulatory T cells in long-lasting Graves disease. Time point of the sample: newly diagnosed GD, antithyroid drugs for less than 3 months. RNA from PBMCs was the source of the TCR library. Researchers made TCR beta libraries by using iRepertoire HTBI primers and running Arm-PCR on CDR3 regions. TCRdb called the multiplex PCR reads again in MiXCR, with one record for every CDR3 protein. The sample lists some 560,000 distinct CDR3 sequences, about 16% occurring once. These records were also assigned to another study, of T cells in Graves' hyperthyroidism and ophthalmopathy.

Sequencing was performed on peripheral blood mononuclear cells (PBMCs), taken at new diagnosis, from a patient treated with antithyroid drugs. Every receptor here comes from a woman aged 40-65 years with Graves disease.

This clonotype was seen at least ten times. J is TRBJ2-1 and V is TRBV7-2; 7 bases line up with TRBD1. The V gene end was trimmed by 1 base and the J gene end by 0 bases; junction bases not matched to a gene: 3. The germline V gene has CDR1 SGHTA and CDR2 FQGNSA. This CDR3 comprises 16 residues. In DNA form, the CDR3 reads TGTGCCAGCAGCTTAGTTGGGACAGCCTCCTACAATGAGCAGTTCTTC. It codes for CASSLVGTASYNEQFF.

There are a few counts of this clonotype. The chain employs TRBV4-2 and TRBJ1-1; tentatively, D is TRBD1 (5 bases). V dropped 0 bases and J dropped 3 bases, with 11 bases sitting between them. CDR3 length: 15 residues. Looked up from germline, CDR1 is LGHNA and CDR2 is YNFKEQ. CDR3 sequence: CASSQDRVRDTEAFF. CDR3 nucleotides: TGTGCCAGCAGCCAAGACAGGGTACGGGACACTGAAGCTTTCTTT.

This clonotype has at least ten counts. The chain combines TRBV29-1 with TRBJ1-1; D not resolved. Trimming removed 0 bases from V and 8 bases from J, with 13 bases in between. Germline CDR1 SQVTM, CDR2 ANQGSEA. This CDR3 is built from 13 residues. The DNA for the CDR3 is TGCAGCGTTGAAGACGTCGGAAAGTTGGAAGCTTTCTTT. Protein sequence: CSVEDVGKLEAFF.

This clonotype showed up many times. V gene TRBV12-3 or TRBV12-4 combines with J gene TRBJ1-2, with unresolved D. The CDR3 has 12 residues. V shed 4 bases and J shed 4 bases, with 7 bases lying between them. The CDR3 spells CASSSYSYGYTF. The CDR3 DNA is TGTGCCAGCAGTTCCTACAGCTATGGCTACACCTTC.

This clonotype was recorded at least ten times. The J gene is TRBJ2-3, the V gene TRBV25-1; 10 bases are a match to TRBD2. CDR1 is MGHDK, CDR2 SYGVNS, per germline. The CDR3 consists of 16 residues. J gave up 2 bases and V 1 base, and 3 bases lay outside the gene matches. The CDR3 region has the DNA TGTGCCAGCAGTGAATTTACTAGCGGGGCCACAGATACGCAGTATTTT. Translation gives CASSEFTSGATDTQYF. The full variable domain, with the rest looked up from reference TRBV25-1 and TRBJ2-3, is EADIYQTPRYLVIGTGKKITLECSQTMGHDKMYWYQQDPGMELHLIHYSYGVNSTEKGDLSSESTVSRIRTEHFPLTLESARPSHTSQYLCASSEFTSGATDTQYFGPGTRLTVL.

In nucleotides, the CDR3 is TGCGCCAGCAGCCAACTGACCGGTTTAGGGGAGCTGTTTTTT. Translated: CASSQLTGLGELFF. The chain carries TRBV4-1 and TRBJ2-2; D call uncertain. Per the germline V gene, CDR1 is MGHRA and CDR2 is YSYEKL. The CDR3 has 14 amino acids. V was trimmed by 2 bases and J by 8 bases, leaving 12 bases between them.

Comments on this clonotype: A much larger clone differs by one base, so this may be a read error. The chain joins TRBV6-1 to TRBJ2-2, with a possible D match to TRBD2 (5 bases). This CDR3 contains 14 residues. Germline V gene sequence: CDR1 MNHNS, CDR2 SASEGT. CDR3 in amino acids: CASFEGTYTGELLF. CDR3 bases: TGTGCCAGTTTCGAAGGCACGTACACCGGGGAGCTGCTTTTT.

The sample holds many counts of this clonotype. V is TRBV10-3 and J is TRBJ2-3; tentative D call: TRBD2 (6 bases). V was trimmed by 2 bases and J by 6 bases, leaving 15 bases between them. The CDR3 runs 15 residues. Germline V lookup: CDR1 ENHRY, CDR2 SYGVKD. The CDR3 loop reads CAISELVTSSDTQYF. Here the CDR3 DNA reads TGTGCCATCAGTGAGCTTGTCACTAGCAGCGATACGCAGTATTTT.

A few counts support this clonotype. The chain employs TRBV7-9 and TRBJ1-4; the D is unclear. The V gene lost 8 bases and the J gene lost 7 bases, with 14 bases spanning the gap. CDR3 length: 13 amino acids. Per germline, CDR1 SEHNR and CDR2 FQNEAQ (reference sequence). The CDR3 region is CASRGPGSEKLFF. In DNA form, the CDR3 reads TGTGCCAGCCGAGGGCCCGGTAGTGAAAAACTGTTTTTT.

The rearrangement links TRBV10-2 to TRBJ2-3; maybe TRBD2 (7 bases). CDR1 and CDR2 (germline): WSHSY, SAAADI. There are 15 residues in the CDR3. V was clipped by 5 bases and J by 7 bases, with 19 bases between them. The CDR3 coding sequence is TGCGCCAGCAGTAGTTCGGGGGGCGCCCAGTATACGCAGTATTTT. It encodes CASSSSGGAQYTQYF.

This clonotype occurred many times. The chain joins TRBV30 to TRBJ1-6; D gene unclear. The V and J ends lost 5 bases and 9 bases respectively, with 14 bases between them. Per germline, CDR1 GTSNPN and CDR2 SVGIG (reference sequence). The CDR3 is made up of 13 amino acids. The CDR3 is CAWLQGFGSPLHF. The CDR3 nucleotides read TGTGCCTGGCTACAAGGTTTCGGTTCACCCCTCCACTTT.

V and J are TRBV29-1 and TRBJ2-7; D is possibly TRBD1 or TRBD2 (6 bases each). This CDR3 region has 13 residues. V lost 4 bases and J lost 1, with 11 bases in between. Germline values: CDR1 SQVTM, CDR2 ANQGSEA. As DNA, the CDR3 is TGCAGCGTTGGGAGGGGGGCGTCCTACGAGCAGTACTTC. This encodes CSVGRGASYEQYF.

V usage is TRBV28 and J usage is TRBJ2-2, with D hard to call. The CDR3 consists of 17 residues. Germline-derived CDR1 and CDR2 are MDHEN and SYDVKM. The V end lost 6 bases, the J end lost 5 bases, and 22 bases lay between the germline ends. The CDR3: CASSPGGSAYRTGELFF. The CDR3 DNA follows: TGTGCCAGCAGCCCCGGCGGATCGGCCTATCGGACCGGGGAGCTGTTTTTT.

This clonotype was seen only a few times. The rearrangement joins TRBV10-3 to TRBJ2-7; D might be TRBD1 (6 bases). The germline V gene has CDR1 ENHRY and CDR2 SYGVKD. V was shortened by 6 bases and J by 4 bases, with 13 bases between the two germline ends. This CDR3 is 13 amino acids long. DNA for the CDR3: TGTGCCATCAGCGAACAGGGTGCTTACGAGCAGTACTTC. Protein sequence: CAISEQGAYEQYF.

The chain employs TRBV19 and TRBJ1-5, with D tentatively TRBD1 (5 bases). CDR1 LNHDA and CDR2 SQIVND come from the germline V gene (reference sequence). V was pared by 5 bases and J by 2 bases, with 13 bases between. This CDR3 region has 15 residues. CDR3 DNA: TGTGCCAGTAGTGTCGGGGGTGCCGGCAATCAGCCCCAGCATTTT. This encodes CASSVGGAGNQPQHF.

On this clonotype itself: At one end the junction does not follow the germline gene, possibly because of a read error. This chain uses TRBV29-1 with TRBJ1-2; D unresolved. Germline assignment: CDR1 SQVTM and CDR2 ANQGSEA. This CDR3 contains 12 residues. The chain's CDR3 is CSVEEWRPRLSF. In DNA form, the CDR3 reads TGCAGCGTTGAAGAATGGCGACCCCGTTTGTCCTTC.

The sample holds many counts of this clonotype. V is TRBV10-3 and J is TRBJ2-1; a weak D match, TRBD2 (5 bases). The CDR3 contains 13 residues. Trimming shortened V by 8 bases and J by 6 bases, and 14 bases separated the two germline ends. CDR1 and CDR2 from the germline V gene are ENHRY and SYGVKD. The CDR3 nucleotides are TGTGCCATCGCCCCTTCTAGCCCCAATGAGCAGTTCTTC. Translated: CAIAPSSPNEQFF.

The chain recombines TRBV28 with TRBJ1-2; D is uncertain. Germline CDR1 and CDR2: MDHEN and SYDVKM. The CDR3 runs 12 residues. Deletions cut 5 bases from V and 4 bases from J, with 8 bases between. The CDR3 sequence is CASSLSTYGYTF. CDR3 sequence (DNA): TGTGCCAGCAGTCTTTCGACCTATGGCTACACCTTC.

On this clonotype itself: This may be a read error: a much more frequent sequence differs by one nucleotide. This chain connects TRBV20-1 to TRBJ1-1; D unresolved. CDR1 DFQATT and CDR2 SNEGSKA come from the germline V gene (reference sequence). The CDR3 totals 12 residues. V lost 5 bases, J lost 1 base, and 8 bases lay in between. The CDR3 spells CSALHPNTEAFF. DNA for the CDR3: TGCAGTGCTCTACATCCGAACACTGAAGCTTTCTTT.

The V and J genes are TRBV5-1 and TRBJ2-5; 9 bases match TRBD1. This CDR3 comprises 14 residues. Germline-derived CDR1 and CDR2 are SGHRS and YFSETQ. J was trimmed by 5 bases and V by 5 bases; bases with no gene match: 7. Here the CDR3 reads CASRGQGRWETQYF. The DNA of the CDR3 is TGCGCCAGCAGAGGACAGGGGCGATGGGAGACCCAGTACTTC.

In this sample, this clonotype turned up many times. The J gene is TRBJ2-7, the V gene TRBV6-1; 9 bases agree with TRBD1. With 4 bases clipped from V and 7 bases from J, the junction kept 8 bases outside the gene matches. The CDR3 runs 14 residues. Germline-derived CDR1 and CDR2 are MNHNS and SASEGT. The CDR3 is CASSAGTGTREQYF. The CDR3 coding sequence is TGTGCCAGCAGTGCCGGGACAGGGACGAGGGAGCAGTACTTC.

The sample holds many counts of this clonotype. The V and J genes are TRBV12-3 or TRBV12-4 and TRBJ2-2, with 11 bases lining up with TRBD1. CDR3 length: 16 residues. Trimming at V came to 5 bases and at J to 7 bases, leaving 9 bases not matched to a gene. The CDR3 DNA is TGTGCCAGCAGTCTGACAGGACAGGGGGCGTACGGGGAGCTGTTTTTT. This encodes CASSLTGQGAYGELFF.

The rearrangement links TRBV6-2 or TRBV6-3 to TRBJ1-5, with a possible D match to TRBD1 (6 bases). Germline CDR1 and CDR2: MNHEY and SVGEGT. Trimming pared 6 bases from V and 4 bases from J, leaving 16 bases between. CDR3 length: 15 amino acids. This CDR3 is CASSLKGGKNQPQHF. The CDR3 DNA follows: TGTGCCAGCAGCCTAAAGGGGGGCAAGAATCAGCCCCAGCATTTT.

This clonotype was seen ten or more times. The rearrangement uses TRBV20-1 and TRBJ2-1, with 10 bases aligning to TRBD2. The length of the CDR3 is 12 residues. Looked up from germline, CDR1 is DFQATT and CDR2 is SNEGSKA (reference sequence). The trim removed 6 bases at V and 11 bases at J, leaving 7 bases unmatched. CDR3 sequence reads: CSAHLAGAKQFF. The CDR3 DNA is TGCAGTGCCCATCTAGCGGGGGCTAAGCAGTTCTTC.

This clonotype was found a few times. The V gene is TRBV29-1, the J gene TRBJ2-1; 8 positions match TRBD2. The CDR3 is 13 residues long. CDR1 and CDR2 (germline): SQVTM, ANQGSEA. J was trimmed by 4 bases and V by 5 bases; bases with no gene match: 4. The CDR3 sequence is CSVSGGLYNEQFF. The DNA of the CDR3 is TGCAGCGTTAGCGGGGGACTGTACAATGAGCAGTTCTTC.